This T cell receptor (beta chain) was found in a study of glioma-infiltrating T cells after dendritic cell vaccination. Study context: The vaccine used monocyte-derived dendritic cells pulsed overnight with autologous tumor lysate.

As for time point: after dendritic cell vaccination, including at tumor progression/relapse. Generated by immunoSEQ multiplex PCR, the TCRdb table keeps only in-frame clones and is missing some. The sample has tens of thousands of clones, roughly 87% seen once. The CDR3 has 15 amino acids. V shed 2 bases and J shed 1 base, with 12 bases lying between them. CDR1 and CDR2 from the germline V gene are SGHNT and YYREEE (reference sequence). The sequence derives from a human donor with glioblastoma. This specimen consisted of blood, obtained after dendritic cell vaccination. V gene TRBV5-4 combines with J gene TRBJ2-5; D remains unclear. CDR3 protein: CASSFVTQAQETQYF. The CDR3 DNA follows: TGTGCCAGCAGCTTTGTTACGCAAGCCCAAGAGACCCAGTACTTC.